Listed here is a single T cell receptor beta chain. Only in-frame clones appear in the TCRdb table, and some are missing; sequencing was by immunoSEQ multiplex PCR. The sample lists about 200,000 clones, around 81% seen once, with around 7% in the top ten. CDR1 is MNHNS and CDR2 is SASEGT in the germline V gene. V was pared by 3 bases and J by 8 bases, with 12 bases of the junction left unmatched. The CDR3 is made up of 15 amino acids. This sample is part of a study of blood T cell repertoires in COVID-19. The chain employs TRBV6-1 and TRBJ1-2, with 7 bases that match TRBD1. Sequenced material: PBMCs or T cells enriched from blood (not recorded which). The TCR sequence derives from a man in his forties or fifties who had recovered from COVID-19. The CDR3 DNA sequence: TGTGCCAGCAGTGAGGCTGACAGGGAACTTCGAGGCTACACCTTC. Encoded protein: CASSEADRELRGYTF.